The 2 T cell receptor beta chains below come from one sample, sequenced in a study of blood T cell repertoires in COVID-19. TCRdb keeps only in-frame clones here, not all; method: immunoSEQ multiplex PCR. The sample lists 35,000 to 45,000 clones, about 91% occurring once. The sequencing input was peripheral blood. The origin of the receptors is a human donor in a cohort sampled during active COVID-19.

Written as DNA, the CDR3 is TGTGCCAGCAGTTACTCGGGGCAGGGCTCCCGGGAGCTGTTTTTT. Its translation is CASSYSGQGSRELFF. The rearrangement uses TRBV6-5 and TRBJ2-2; TRBD1 is a possible D gene (5 bases). The CDR3 covers 15 residues. Per the germline V gene, CDR1 is MNHEY and CDR2 is SVGAGI. Trimming took 0 bases from V and 9 from J, leaving 14 bases between them.

The chain has TRBV19 and TRBJ1-5, with TRBD1 identical over 12 bases. There are 14 residues in the CDR3. CDR1 is LNHDA and CDR2 is SQIVND in the germline V gene (reference sequence). J gave up 11 bases and V 5 bases, and 7 bases lay outside the gene matches. The CDR3 is CASSGTGGRGAQHF. In DNA form, the CDR3 reads TGTGCCAGTAGTGGGACAGGGGGCAGAGGAGCCCAGCATTTT. Filled out from reference TRBV19 and TRBJ1-5, the complete variable domain reads DGGITQSPKYLFRKEGQNVTLSCEQNLNHDAMYWYRQDPGQGLRLIYYSQIVNDFQKGDIAEGYSVSREKKESFPLTVTSAQKNPTAFYLCASSGTGGRGAQHFGDGTRLSIL.